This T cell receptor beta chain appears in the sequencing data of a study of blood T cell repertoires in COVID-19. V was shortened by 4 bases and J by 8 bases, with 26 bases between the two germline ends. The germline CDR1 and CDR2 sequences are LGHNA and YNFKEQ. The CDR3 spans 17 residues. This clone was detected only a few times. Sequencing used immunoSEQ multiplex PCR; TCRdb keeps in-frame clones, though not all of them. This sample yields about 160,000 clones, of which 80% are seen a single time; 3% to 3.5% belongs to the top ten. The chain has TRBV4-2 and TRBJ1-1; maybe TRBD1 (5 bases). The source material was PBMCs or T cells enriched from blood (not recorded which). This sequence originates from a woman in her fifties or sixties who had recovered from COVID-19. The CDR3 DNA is TGTGCCAGCAGCCCGAAGGGCCGCGGGGCAGGGAGGCAGGAAGCTTTCTTT. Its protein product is CASSPKGRGAGRQEAFF.